This T cell receptor beta chain was identified in a study of T-cell memory formation after mild COVID-19. Looking at the study overall: Clusters of TCRs were largely donor specific.

Findings of the study overall: Pre-infection memory already had some responding clones, implying cross-reactive memory joined. Clones that contracted from day 15 to 85 were balanced CD4/CD8, while later expanders leaned CD4+.

This clonotype was detected many times. Its antigen is undetermined. TCRdb fed the 5' RACE reads into MiXCR, producing one record per CDR3 protein. The sample consists of 110,000 or so distinct CDR3 sequences, over 20% of them appearing once. Sequenced: PBMCs or a T cell subset sorted from them (not recorded which). The sequence was collected from a man younger than 35 who had mild COVID-19 (a few samples of this study predate the infection). Cell type and time point are not known.

The CDR3 nucleotides read TGTGCCAGCAGCCAGGACAGCACAGATACGCAGTATTTT. This gives the protein CASSQDSTDTQYF. The gene calls are TRBV7-6 and TRBJ2-3, with D hard to call. The germline gives CDR1 SGHVS, CDR2 FNYEAQ. V lost 5 bases, J lost 0 bases, and 6 bases lay in between. The CDR3 has 13 residues.